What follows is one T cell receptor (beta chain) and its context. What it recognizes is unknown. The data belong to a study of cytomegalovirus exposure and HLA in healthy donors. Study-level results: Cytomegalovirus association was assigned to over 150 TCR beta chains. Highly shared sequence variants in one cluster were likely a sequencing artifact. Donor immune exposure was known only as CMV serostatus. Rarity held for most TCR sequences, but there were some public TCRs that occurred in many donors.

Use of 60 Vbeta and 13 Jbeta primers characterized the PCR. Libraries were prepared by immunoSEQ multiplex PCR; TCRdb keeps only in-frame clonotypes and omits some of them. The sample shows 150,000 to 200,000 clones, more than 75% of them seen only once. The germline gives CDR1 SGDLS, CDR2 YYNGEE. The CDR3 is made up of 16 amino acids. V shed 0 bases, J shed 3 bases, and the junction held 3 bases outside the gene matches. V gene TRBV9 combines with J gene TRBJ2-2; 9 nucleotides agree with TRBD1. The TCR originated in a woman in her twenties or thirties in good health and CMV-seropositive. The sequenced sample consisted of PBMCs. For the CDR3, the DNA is TGTGCCAGCAGCGTAGGGCGGGACAGGGACACCGGGGAGCTGTTTTTT. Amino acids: CASSVGRDRDTGELFF.